The present T cell receptor beta chain was sequenced within a study of spatial heterogeneity in lung cancer. About the research overall: The study sequenced follow-up PBMC samples when they were available, at a median of roughly two years after resection. Raw reads contained each unique TCR and UMI combination more than ten times on average. The study's findings and limits: Resection saw ubiquitous expanded tumor TCRs appear in blood more than follow-up did.

J gave up 5 bases and V 5 bases, and 6 bases lay outside the gene matches. This CDR3 is 14 amino acids long. The germline gives CDR1 LNHNV, CDR2 YYDKDF (reference sequence). This clonotype showed up many times. Its matching antigen is unknown. The time point: blood at routine non-recurrence follow-up after resection. Frozen PBMC, nontumor lung or tumor provided whole RNA, which was sequenced unsorted. Every individual TCR cDNA molecule carried its own unique molecular identifier, which allowed correction of PCR and sequencing errors. Each CDR3 protein gets one entry after TCRdb re-called the 5' RACE reads with MiXCR. This table holds around 110,000 distinct CDR3 sequences, over 9% found once.

The rearrangement joins TRBV15 to TRBJ2-7; 10 bases map to TRBD1. This material consisted of PBMCs, taken at follow-up. This receptor was taken from a male donor with early-stage non-small cell lung cancer. CDR3 in DNA: TGTGCCACCAGCGCTGACAGGGGGCGCGACGAGCAGTACTTC. Translating gives CATSADRGRDEQYF.